Ten or more counts support the clone carrying this T cell receptor (beta chain). What it binds is not known. This entry comes from a study of T cells in Graves' hyperthyroidism and ophthalmopathy. Points from the study as a whole: By a 13 V-J model, ophthalmopathy was set apart from stable hyperthyroidism.

CDR3 length equals 13 residues. Germline-derived CDR1 and CDR2 are MDHEN and SYDVKM. The V end lost 2 bases, the J end lost 5 bases, and 9 bases lay between the germline ends. What was amplified from RNA transcripts were TCR beta CDR3 regions. In the first-round RT-PCR of the TCR CDR3, the HTBI primer set was used. MiXCR was run by TCRdb on the multiplex PCR reads, yielding one entry per CDR3 protein. Counted here are approximately 690,000 distinct CDR3 sequences, around 20% occurring once; the ten biggest clones make up 34%. PBMCs were collected from an approximately 10 ml volume of fresh peripheral blood.

The receptor was isolated from a man aged 30-40 years with Graves' ophthalmopathy. The material sequenced was blood. The genes are TRBV28 and TRBJ1-2; D not resolved. DNA for the CDR3: TGTGCCAGCAGTTTACCGGAGAGATATGGCTACACCTTC. It encodes CASSLPERYGYTF.